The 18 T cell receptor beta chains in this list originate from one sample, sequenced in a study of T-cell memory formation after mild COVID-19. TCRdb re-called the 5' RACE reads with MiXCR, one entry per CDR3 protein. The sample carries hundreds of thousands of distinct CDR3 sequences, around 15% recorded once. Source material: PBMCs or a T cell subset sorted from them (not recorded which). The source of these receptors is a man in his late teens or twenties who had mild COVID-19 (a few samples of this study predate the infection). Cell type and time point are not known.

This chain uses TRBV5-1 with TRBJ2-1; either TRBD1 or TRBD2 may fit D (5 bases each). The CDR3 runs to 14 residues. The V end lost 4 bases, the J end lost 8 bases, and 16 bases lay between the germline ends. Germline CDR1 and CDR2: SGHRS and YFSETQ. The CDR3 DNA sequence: TGCGCCAGCAGCCTTGCCGGGGCGGCCGATGAGCAGTTCTTC. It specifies CASSLAGAADEQFF.

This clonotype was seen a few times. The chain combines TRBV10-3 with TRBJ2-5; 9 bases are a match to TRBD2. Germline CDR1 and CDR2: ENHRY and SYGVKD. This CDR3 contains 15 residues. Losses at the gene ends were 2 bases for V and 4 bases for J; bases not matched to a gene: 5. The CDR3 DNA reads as TGTGCCATCAGTGAGCTGCGGGGGGGCGGAGAGACCCAGTACTTC. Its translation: CAISELRGGGETQYF.

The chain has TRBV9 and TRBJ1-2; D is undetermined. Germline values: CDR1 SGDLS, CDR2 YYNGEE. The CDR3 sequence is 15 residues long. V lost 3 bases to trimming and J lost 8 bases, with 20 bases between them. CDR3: CASSGAQTAERGYTF. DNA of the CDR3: TGTGCCAGCAGCGGAGCCCAGACGGCCGAGCGGGGCTACACCTTC.

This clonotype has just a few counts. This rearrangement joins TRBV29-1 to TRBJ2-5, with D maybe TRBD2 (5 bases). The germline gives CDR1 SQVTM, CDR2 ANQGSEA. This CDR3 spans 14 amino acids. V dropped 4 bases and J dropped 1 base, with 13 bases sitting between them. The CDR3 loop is CSVGGQRFQETQYF. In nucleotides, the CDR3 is TGCAGCGTTGGAGGGCAGAGATTCCAAGAGACCCAGTACTTC.

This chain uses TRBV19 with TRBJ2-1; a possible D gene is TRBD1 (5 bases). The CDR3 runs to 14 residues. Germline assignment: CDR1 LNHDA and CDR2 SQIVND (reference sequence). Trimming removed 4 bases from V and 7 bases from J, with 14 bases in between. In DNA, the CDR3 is TGTGCCAGTAGTAGGGGCAGGGTGGAGAATGAGCAGTTCTTC. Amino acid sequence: CASSRGRVENEQFF.

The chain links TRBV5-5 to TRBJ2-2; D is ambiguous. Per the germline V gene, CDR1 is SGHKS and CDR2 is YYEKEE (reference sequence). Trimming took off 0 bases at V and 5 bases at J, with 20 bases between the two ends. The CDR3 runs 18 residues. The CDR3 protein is CASSLGSRSQSSTGELFF. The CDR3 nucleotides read TGTGCCAGCAGCTTGGGATCAAGGTCGCAGAGTTCAACCGGGGAGCTGTTTTTT. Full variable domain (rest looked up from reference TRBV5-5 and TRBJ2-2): DAGVTQSPTHLIKTRGQQVTLRCSPISGHKSVSWYQQVLGQGPQFIFQYYEKEERGRGNFPDRFSARQFPNYSSELNVNALLLGDSALYLCASSLGSRSQSSTGELFFGEGSRLTVL.

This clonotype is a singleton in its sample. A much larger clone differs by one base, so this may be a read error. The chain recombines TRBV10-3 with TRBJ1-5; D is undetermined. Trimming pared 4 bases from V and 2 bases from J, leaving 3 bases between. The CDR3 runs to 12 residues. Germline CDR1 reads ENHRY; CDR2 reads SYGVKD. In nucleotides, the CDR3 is TGTGCCATCAGTGGGGGCAATCAGCCCCAGCATTTT. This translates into CAISGGNQPQHF.

The CDR3 DNA reads as TGTGCCAGCAGCCAAGGAGTGGGCCTTTACAATGAGCAGTTCTTC. Its translation: CASSQGVGLYNEQFF. This sequence joins TRBV14 and TRBJ2-1; D call uncertain. CDR1 and CDR2 from the germline V gene are SGHDN and FVKESK. The length of the CDR3 is 15 residues. Trimming cost V 1 base and J 4 bases, with 11 bases left between them.

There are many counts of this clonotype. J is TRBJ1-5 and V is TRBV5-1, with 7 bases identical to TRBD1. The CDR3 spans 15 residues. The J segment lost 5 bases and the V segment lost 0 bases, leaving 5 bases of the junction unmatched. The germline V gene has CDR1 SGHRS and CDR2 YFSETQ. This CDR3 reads CASSLEGDRDQPQHF. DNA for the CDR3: TGCGCCAGCAGCTTGGAGGGGGACAGAGATCAGCCCCAGCATTTT.

The CDR3 reads CASSFGIYNEQFF. The DNA of the CDR3 is TGTGCCAGCAGTTTCGGGATCTACAATGAGCAGTTCTTC. The V gene is TRBV6-5, the J gene TRBJ2-1; TRBD2 might be the D (5 bases). The CDR3 has 13 residues. The germline V and J ends were trimmed by 4 bases and 3 bases, with 7 bases remaining between them. Germline assignment: CDR1 MNHEY and CDR2 SVGAGI.

CDR3 sequence: CASSFLSGLYNEQFF. The CDR3 DNA reads TGCGCCAGCAGCTTTTTAAGCGGGCTTTACAATGAGCAGTTCTTC. This sequence joins TRBV5-1 and TRBJ2-1; D may be TRBD2 (6 bases). CDR1 and CDR2 (germline): SGHRS, YFSETQ. CDR3 size: 15 residues. V lost 2 bases and J 4 bases, leaving 13 bases between the germline ends.

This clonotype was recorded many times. This CDR3 is CASSYTTGGRVDTQYF. The CDR3 DNA follows: TGTGCCAGCAGCTACACGACAGGGGGCAGGGTGGATACGCAGTATTTT. The chain links TRBV7-2 to TRBJ2-3; 10 bases agree with TRBD1. The V gene end was trimmed by 4 bases and the J gene end by 6 bases; junction bases not matched to a gene: 10. The germline gives CDR1 SGHTA, CDR2 FQGNSA. This CDR3 has 16 residues.

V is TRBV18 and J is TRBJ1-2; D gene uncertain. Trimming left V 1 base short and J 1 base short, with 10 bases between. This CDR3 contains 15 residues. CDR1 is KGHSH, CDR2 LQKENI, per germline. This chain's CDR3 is CASSPREVFNYGYTF. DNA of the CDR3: TGTGCCAGCTCACCACGAGAAGTGTTTAACTATGGCTACACCTTC.

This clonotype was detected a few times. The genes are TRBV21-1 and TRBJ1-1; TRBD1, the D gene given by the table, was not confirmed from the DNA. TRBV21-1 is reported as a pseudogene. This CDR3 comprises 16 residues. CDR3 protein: CASSKAPGKWGTEAFF. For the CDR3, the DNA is TGTGCCAGCAGCAAAGCCCCGGGGAAATGGGGCACTGAAGCTTTCTTT.

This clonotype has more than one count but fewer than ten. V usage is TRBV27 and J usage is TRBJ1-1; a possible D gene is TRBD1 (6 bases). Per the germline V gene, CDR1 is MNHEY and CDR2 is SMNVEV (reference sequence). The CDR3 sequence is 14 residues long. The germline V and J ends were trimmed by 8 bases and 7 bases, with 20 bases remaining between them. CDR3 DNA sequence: TGTGCCAGCGCGGCACCGGGACAAGTGCTTGAAGCTTTCTTT. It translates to CASAAPGQVLEAFF.

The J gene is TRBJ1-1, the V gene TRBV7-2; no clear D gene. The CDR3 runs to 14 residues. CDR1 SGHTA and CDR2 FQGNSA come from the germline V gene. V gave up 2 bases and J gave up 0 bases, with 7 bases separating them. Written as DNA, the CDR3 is TGTGCCAGCAGCTTATACCCCGTGAACACTGAAGCTTTCTTT. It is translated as CASSLYPVNTEAFF.

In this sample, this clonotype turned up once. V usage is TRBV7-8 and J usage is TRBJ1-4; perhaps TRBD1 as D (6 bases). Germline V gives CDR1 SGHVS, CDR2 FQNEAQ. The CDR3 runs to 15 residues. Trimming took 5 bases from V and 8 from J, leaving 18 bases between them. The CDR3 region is CASSAPRGSGEKLFF. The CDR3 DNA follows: TGTGCCAGCAGCGCGCCCAGGGGAAGCGGGGAAAAACTGTTTTTT. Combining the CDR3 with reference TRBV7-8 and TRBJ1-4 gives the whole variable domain GAGVSQSPRYKVAKRGQDVALRCDPISGHVSLFWYQQALGQGPEFLTYFQNEAQLDKSGLPSDRFFAERPEGSVSTLKIQRTQQEDSAVYLCASSAPRGSGEKLFFGSGTQLSVL.

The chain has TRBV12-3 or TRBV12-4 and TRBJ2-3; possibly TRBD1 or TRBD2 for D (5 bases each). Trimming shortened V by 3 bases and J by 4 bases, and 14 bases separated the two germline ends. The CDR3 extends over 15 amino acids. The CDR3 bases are TGTGCCAGCAGTTTTTCTCAACGGGGACCAGATACGCAGTATTTT. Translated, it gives CASSFSQRGPDTQYF.